Included here is one T cell receptor beta chain sequence, with context. The sample carries other DNA sequences with the same CDR3. Missing from this donor's record is the CMV serostatus. These data originate in a study of cytomegalovirus exposure and HLA in healthy donors. The wider study: A preliminary data release comprised around 85 million unique TCRs obtained from HLA-typed donors.

PCR amplification relied on 60 Vbeta primers (plus 13 Jbeta primers). Repertoires were generated with immunoSEQ multiplex PCR, while TCRdb's copy carries only in-frame clones and drops some. The sample has approximately 110,000 clones; 65% to 80% are singletons. This sequence originates from a human donor in good health. The specimen sequenced was PBMCs.

The CDR3 reads CASSLGGRGGVTTEAFF. The CDR3 DNA reads as TGTGCCAGCAGTTTAGGGGGTCGAGGGGGAGTGACCACTGAAGCTTTCTTT. This chain joins TRBV28 and TRBJ1-1; D possibly corresponds to TRBD1 (6 bases). The V and J ends lost 2 bases and 4 bases respectively, with 20 bases between them. This CDR3 comprises 17 residues. Germline loops: CDR1 MDHEN, CDR2 SYDVKM.